What follows are 30 T cell receptor beta chains derived from one specimen sequenced in a study of CD4 T cells in relation to SARS-CoV-2 and coronaviruses. Assay used: immunoSEQ multiplex PCR; TCRdb lists only in-frame clones, some missing. The sample has about 26,000 clones; about four fifths are singletons. No cognate antigen is known for these TCRs. The unexposed donors gave CD4+ T cells in about 2010-2018, prior to COVID-19. CD4+ T cells were isolated from the cells after roughly 11 days of culture. Sequences were obtained from CD4+ T cells from PBMCs, cultured in vitro. These receptors were collected from a human donor in good health.

This chain links TRBV27 with TRBJ1-1; 7 nucleotides line up with TRBD1. The V gene end was trimmed by 5 bases and the J gene end by 1 base; junction bases not matched to a gene: 1. There are 13 residues in the CDR3. Germline lookup yields CDR1 MNHEY and CDR2 SMNVEV (reference sequence). CDR3 protein: CASSRTGNTEAFF. The CDR3 bases are TGTGCCAGCAGTAGGACAGGGAACACTGAAGCTTTCTTT.

The chain joins TRBV19 to TRBJ1-4, with TRBD1 matching over 8 bases. The V and J ends lost 5 bases and 8 bases, in that order; junction bases with no gene match: 10. The CDR3 is 15 residues long. Germline values: CDR1 LNHDA, CDR2 SQIVND (reference sequence). CDR3 sequence reads: CASSHPGQVYEKLFF. As DNA, the CDR3 is TGTGCCAGTAGTCATCCGGGACAGGTTTACGAAAAACTGTTTTTT. Together with reference TRBV19 and TRBJ1-4, the CDR3 gives the full variable domain: DGGITQSPKYLFRKEGQNVTLSCEQNLNHDAMYWYRQDPGQGLRLIYYSQIVNDFQKGDIAEGYSVSREKKESFPLTVTSAQKNPTAFYLCASSHPGQVYEKLFFGSGTQLSVL.

The chain uses TRBV3-1 (or the pseudogene TRBV3-2) and TRBJ2-7, with D tentatively TRBD1 or TRBD2 (6 bases each). The CDR3 totals 15 residues. From germline, CDR1 is LGHDT and CDR2 YNNKEL (reference sequence). V lost 1 base and J lost 3, with 13 bases in between. The CDR3 DNA is TGTGCCAGCAGCCAAGCCGGGGGCAGATACTACGAGCAGTACTTC. Translated, it gives CASSQAGGRYYEQYF.

CDR3 DNA sequence: TGTGCCAGCTCGGGGATAAGGGACGATACGCAGTATTTT. It codes for CASSGIRDDTQYF. The J gene is TRBJ2-3, the V gene TRBV7-2; D might be TRBD1 or TRBD2, each matching 5 bases. The CDR3 covers 13 residues. Germline V gene lookup returns CDR1 SGHTA and CDR2 FQGNSA. Trimming left V 8 bases short and J 6 bases short, with 15 bases between.

This clone has only a few counts. The chain recombines TRBV2 with TRBJ2-7, with 8 bases matching TRBD2. Germline V lookup: CDR1 SNHLY, CDR2 FYNNEI. This CDR3 is 14 amino acids long. Trimming cost V 7 bases and J 4 bases; bases outside gene matches: 9. The CDR3 coding sequence is TGTGCCAGCAACGCCGGGACTAGTAAGTACGAGCAGTACTTC. Translated: CASNAGTSKYEQYF.

The chain combines TRBV29-1 with TRBJ1-2; the match to TRBD1 covers 12 bases. Germline CDR1 and CDR2: SQVTM and ANQGSEA. The trim removed 5 bases at V and 7 bases at J, leaving 8 bases unmatched. The CDR3 spans 14 residues. In nucleotides, the CDR3 is TGCAGCGTTCTATCAGCGGGACAGGGGGCTGGCTACACCTTC. Translated: CSVLSAGQGAGYTF.

The chain couples TRBV3-1 (or the pseudogene TRBV3-2) to TRBJ2-6; 8 bases are shared with TRBD1. CDR3 size: 17 residues. Germline CDR1 is LGHDT and CDR2 is YNNKEL (reference sequence). The J segment lost 0 bases and the V segment lost 2 bases, leaving 3 bases of the junction unmatched. The CDR3 protein is CASSQRTGNSGANVLTF. CDR3 DNA sequence: TGTGCCAGCAGCCAAAGGACAGGGAACTCTGGGGCCAACGTCCTGACTTTC.

This clone was seen once. The CDR3 region is CASCTNRGNTEAFF. CDR3 in DNA: TGTGCCAGCTGTACGAACAGGGGGAACACTGAAGCTTTCTTT. V and J are TRBV3-1 (or the pseudogene TRBV3-2) and TRBJ1-1; 7 bases are a match to TRBD1. V trimming: 8 bases; J trimming: 1 base; junction bases outside the gene matches: 7. From germline, CDR1 is LGHDT and CDR2 YNNKEL (reference sequence). This CDR3 is 14 amino acids long.

This clone appeared once. The V and J genes are TRBV7-6 and TRBJ2-2, with D uncertain. The CDR3 extends over 13 amino acids. V was pared by 4 bases and J by 0 bases, with 3 bases between. Germline V lookup: CDR1 SGHVS, CDR2 FNYEAQ. This CDR3 is CASSSSNTGELFF. In nucleotides, the CDR3 is TGTGCCAGCAGCTCTTCGAACACCGGGGAGCTGTTTTTT.

This clone showed up just once. The rearrangement uses TRBV5-1 and TRBJ2-3; the D gene is possibly TRBD1 (5 bases). Germline values: CDR1 SGHRS, CDR2 YFSETQ. The V gene lost 3 bases and the J gene lost 2 bases, with 16 bases spanning the gap. The length of the CDR3 is 16 residues. CDR3 nucleotide sequence: TGCGCCAGCAGCTCAAGTGGCAGGGCCGACACAGATACGCAGTATTTT. Translation: CASSSSGRADTDTQYF.

In DNA form, the CDR3 reads TGTGCCAGCAGCTTGACTAGCTCCTACGAGCAGTACTTC. Translated, it gives CASSLTSSYEQYF. V and J are TRBV7-2 and TRBJ2-7, with D possibly TRBD2 on 6 matching bases. There are 13 residues in the CDR3. CDR1 is SGHTA and CDR2 is FQGNSA in the germline V gene. V was clipped by 3 bases and J by 0 bases, with 6 bases between them.

The chain carries TRBV3-1 (or the pseudogene TRBV3-2) and TRBJ1-1, with unresolved D. Trimming removed 4 bases from V and 5 bases from J, with 11 bases in between. Germline CDR1 and CDR2: LGHDT and YNNKEL (reference sequence). The CDR3 extends over 13 amino acids. In DNA, the CDR3 is TGTGCCAGCAGCCCCCCCCTGGGGACTGAAGCTTTCTTT. This encodes CASSPPLGTEAFF.

This rearrangement joins TRBV7-2 to TRBJ2-3, with TRBD2 identical over 7 bases. Germline CDR1 and CDR2: SGHTA and FQGNSA. The CDR3 runs 15 residues. V trimming: 5 bases; J trimming: 2 bases; junction bases outside the gene matches: 7. CDR3 nucleotides: TGTGCCAGCAGCCCCCGGGGGGACTTCACAGATACGCAGTATTTT. Translated, it gives CASSPRGDFTDTQYF.

J is TRBJ1-4 and V is TRBV4-2; TRBD1 might be the D (5 bases). This CDR3 has 15 amino acids. V gave up 0 bases and J gave up 3 bases, with 8 bases separating them. CDR1 and CDR2 from the germline V gene are LGHNA and YNFKEQ. CDR3 nucleotide sequence: TGTGCCAGCAGCCAAGATCGGGGCTCTAATGAAAAACTGTTTTTT. Translated: CASSQDRGSNEKLFF.

V and J are TRBV18 and TRBJ2-3; a possible D gene is TRBD1 (6 bases). The V end lost 0 bases, the J end lost 0 bases, and 10 bases lay between the germline ends. The CDR3 extends over 16 amino acids. CDR1 KGHSH and CDR2 LQKENI come from the germline V gene. The CDR3 loop reads CASSPPQGQSTDTQYF. The CDR3 coding sequence is TGTGCCAGCTCACCACCCCAGGGGCAGAGCACAGATACGCAGTATTTT.

CDR3 DNA: TGTGCCAGCAGTCTAGACAGGGTGATTTCCTACGAGCAGTACTTC. This sequence encodes CASSLDRVISYEQYF. J is TRBJ2-7 and V is TRBV2; 7 nucleotides line up with TRBD1. The CDR3 has 15 residues. Germline CDR1 and CDR2: SNHLY and FYNNEI. V dropped 5 bases and J dropped 1; count of bases not matched to a gene: 8.

This sequence joins TRBV2 and TRBJ2-3; 9 bases map to TRBD2. The CDR3 covers 14 residues. Per the germline V gene, CDR1 is SNHLY and CDR2 is FYNNEI. V lost 8 bases, J lost 3 bases, and 6 bases stayed unmatched. CDR3 in amino acids: CASAAGGGTDTQYF. In nucleotides, the CDR3 is TGTGCCAGCGCAGCGGGGGGAGGGACAGATACGCAGTATTTT.

The V and J genes are TRBV15 and TRBJ2-5; TRBD1 matches at 8 bases. Germline V gene lookup returns CDR1 LNHNV and CDR2 YYDKDF (reference sequence). Trimming at V came to 0 bases and at J to 7 bases, leaving 7 bases not matched to a gene. This CDR3 has 15 amino acids. CDR3 sequence reads: CATSRDIGQGATQYF. Written as DNA, the CDR3 is TGTGCCACCAGCAGAGATATAGGGCAGGGGGCGACCCAGTACTTC.

The chain uses TRBV18 and TRBJ2-1, with D tentatively TRBD2 (5 bases). Between the trimmed V and J ends, which lost 0 bases and 3 bases, there was a span of 12 bases. This CDR3 is built from 16 residues. The germline CDR1 and CDR2 sequences are KGHSH and LQKENI. As DNA, the CDR3 is TGTGCCAGCTCACCACCGGAGAGGACTCTCTACAATGAGCAGTTCTTC. It is translated as CASSPPERTLYNEQFF.

The rearrangement links TRBV5-6 to TRBJ1-4, with D perhaps matching TRBD1 (6 bases). CDR3 size: 15 residues. V dropped 3 bases and J dropped 5 bases, with 14 bases sitting between them. Germline CDR1 reads SGHDT; CDR2 reads YYEEEE. CDR3 bases: TGTGCCAGCAGCTCGGGAACAGGGACAAATGAAAAACTGTTTTTT. This gives the protein CASSSGTGTNEKLFF.

The chain links TRBV29-1 to TRBJ1-4, with D hard to call. The length of the CDR3 is 13 residues. Germline V lookup: CDR1 SQVTM, CDR2 ANQGSEA. V lost 4 bases and J 7 bases, leaving 13 bases between the germline ends. CDR3 sequence: CSVAEAPSEKLFF. For the CDR3, the DNA is TGCAGCGTTGCTGAAGCGCCCAGTGAAAAACTGTTTTTT.

Details on this clone: Without the conserved terminal phenylalanine or tryptophan, this CDR3 likely stems from a read error. The DNA is left out, because the CDR3 cannot be placed on it with certainty; the CDR3 is given as TCRdb lists it. The rearrangement links TRBV1 to TRBJ1-2. TRBV1 is labeled a pseudogene. Ends included, the CDR3 has 8 residues. This CDR3 is CTSSPGLI.

This sequence joins TRBV4-1 and TRBJ2-2; TRBD2 is a possible D gene (5 bases). The CDR3 is 19 residues long. CDR1 and CDR2 from the germline V gene are MGHRA and YSYEKL. Trimming shortened V by 0 bases and J by 1 base, and 18 bases separated the two germline ends. Here the CDR3 reads CASSQDSPSRLMNTGELFF. CDR3 nucleotides: TGCGCCAGCAGCCAAGATTCGCCTAGCAGGCTGATGAACACCGGGGAGCTGTTTTTT.

The gene calls are TRBV30 and TRBJ2-7, with D perhaps TRBD2 (5 bases). This CDR3 is built from 15 residues. V lost 2 bases to trimming and J lost 2 bases, with 16 bases between them. CDR1 and CDR2 from the germline V gene are GTSNPN and SVGIG (reference sequence). DNA of the CDR3: TGTGCCTGGAGTTCGGCTCCAGTGGAGGCCTACGAGCAGTACTTC. The encoded protein is CAWSSAPVEAYEQYF.

This chain uses TRBV2 with TRBJ1-1; D is unclear. V was pared by 2 bases and J by 5 bases, with 12 bases between. Germline CDR1 SNHLY, CDR2 FYNNEI. The CDR3 has 14 amino acids. The CDR3 DNA follows: TGTGCCAGCAGTGAAAACGGACTGTTAACTGAAGCTTTCTTT. Translated: CASSENGLLTEAFF.

This chain links TRBV27 with TRBJ2-7, with D possibly matching TRBD1 (6 bases). The CDR3 is 14 residues long. The V and J ends lost 7 bases and 1 base respectively, with 14 bases between them. Germline assignment: CDR1 MNHEY and CDR2 SMNVEV (reference sequence). The CDR3 is CASTPSGASYEQYF. CDR3 DNA sequence: TGTGCCAGCACCCCTTCAGGGGCTTCCTACGAGCAGTACTTC.

The rearrangement joins TRBV9 to TRBJ1-6; 7 bases map to TRBD1. The J segment lost 5 bases and the V segment lost 4 bases, leaving 9 bases of the junction unmatched. Germline loops: CDR1 SGDLS, CDR2 YYNGEE. The CDR3 sequence is 16 residues long. Here the CDR3 reads CASSTGTVRNNSPLHF. The DNA of the CDR3 is TGTGCCAGCAGCACCGGGACAGTTAGGAATAATTCACCCCTCCACTTT.

The V and J genes are TRBV19 and TRBJ1-3; 8 positions agree with TRBD1. CDR3 length: 13 residues. The V and J ends lost 9 bases and 12 bases, in that order; junction bases with no gene match: 13. CDR1 is LNHDA, CDR2 SQIVND, per germline (reference sequence). The CDR3 protein is CASLGTGLRGIYF. The DNA of the CDR3 is TGTGCCAGCCTGGGGACAGGCCTTCGAGGCATATATTTT.

The chain couples TRBV12-3 or TRBV12-4 to TRBJ2-7; possibly TRBD1 for D (6 bases). The CDR3 is 13 residues long. Trimming stripped 4 bases from V and 2 bases from J, with 9 bases between. CDR3 DNA sequence: TGTGCCAGCAGTTCGGGACAAACCTACGAGCAGTACTTC. Residues: CASSSGQTYEQYF.

This chain connects TRBV4-2 to TRBJ2-1; TRBD1 aligns across 8 bases. Losses at the gene ends were 1 base for V and 5 bases for J; bases not matched to a gene: 4. Germline-derived CDR1 and CDR2 are LGHNA and YNFKEQ. The CDR3 totals 15 residues. The CDR3 protein is CASSQARQGHNEQFF. CDR3 nucleotide sequence: TGTGCCAGCAGCCAAGCTCGACAGGGGCACAATGAGCAGTTCTTC.